This TCR beta chain derives from a study of T cells after posttransplantation cyclophosphamide. Germline assignment: CDR1 KGHSH and CDR2 LQKENI. This CDR3 spans 13 amino acids. Trimming cost V 4 bases and J 3 bases, with 8 bases left between them. Clones were read by immunoSEQ multiplex PCR, and TCRdb kept only the in-frame ones, dropping some. The sample includes 25,000 to 35,000 clones, none of them occurring once. The chain links TRBV18 to TRBJ2-3; D not resolved. Sequencing was done on a sample of PBMCs. The sequence was obtained from a woman aged 25 to 39 in good health and a related stem cell transplant donor. CDR3 bases: TGTGCCAGCTCACTTACAGAGACAGATACGCAGTATTTT. Its translation: CASSLTETDTQYF.